These 28 T cell receptor beta chains originate from one sample sequenced in a study of metastatic and nonmetastatic thyroid tumors. All patients were untreated before thyroid surgery. MiXCR was used by TCRdb to re-call the PCR reads. The top ten clones hold roughly 7.3% of a sample with 15,000 to 20,000 clones, approximately 32% of them seen once. Source material: tumor tissue. The origin of the receptors is a female donor with papillary thyroid cancer or a benign thyroid nodule (not recorded which). Some clones in this sample may be carry-over from other donors' samples.

The chain has TRBV20-1 and TRBJ2-6; TRBD1 matches at 11 bases. CDR1 and CDR2 (germline): DFQATT, SNEGSKA (reference sequence). V was clipped by 3 bases and J by 2 bases; unmatched bases: 9. CDR3 length: 18 amino acids. The CDR3 DNA is TGCAGTGCTAGGGTCCGGGACAGGGGGAACGCTGGGGCCAACGTCCTGACTTTC. Protein sequence: CSARVRDRGNAGANVLTF.

This clone showed up many times. V gene TRBV4-1 combines with J gene TRBJ1-6, with 9 nucleotides matching TRBD1. The germline V gene encodes CDR1 MGHRA and CDR2 YSYEKL. Losses at the gene ends were 1 base for V and 10 bases for J; bases not matched to a gene: 8. The CDR3 is 16 amino acids. Here the CDR3 DNA reads TGCGCCAGCAGCCAAGCGGGACAGGGTCCCTCCTCACCCCTCCACTTT. Translating it yields CASSQAGQGPSSPLHF.

The V and J genes are TRBV20-1 and TRBJ2-5, with a weak D call TRBD2 (5 bases). The CDR3 consists of 14 residues. The germline CDR1 and CDR2 sequences are DFQATT and SNEGSKA (reference sequence). Trimming cost V 0 bases and J 2 bases, with 10 bases left between them. The CDR3 sequence: CSAREGDPQETQYF. Written as DNA, the CDR3 is TGCAGTGCTAGAGAGGGAGACCCACAAGAGACCCAGTACTTC.

There are many counts of this clone. The rearrangement joins TRBV3-1 to TRBJ1-3; D remains unclear. The CDR3 is 13 amino acids. The V gene lost 4 bases and the J gene lost 3 bases, with 7 bases spanning the gap. From germline, CDR1 is LGHDT and CDR2 YNNKEL (reference sequence). The CDR3 DNA follows: TGTGCCAGCAGCCTTAAGATTGGAAACACCATATATTTT. It is translated as CASSLKIGNTIYF.

This clone rates as medium-sized (0.01 to 0.1%). The chain couples TRBV5-1 to TRBJ1-4; 11 nucleotides line up with TRBD1. Germline lookup yields CDR1 SGHRS and CDR2 YFSETQ. V lost 0 bases, J lost 7 bases, and 5 bases stayed unmatched. The CDR3 contains 16 residues. CDR3 sequence (DNA): TGCGCCAGCAGCTTGGCAGTCGGGACAGGGGGTGAAAAACTGTTTTTT. Protein: CASSLAVGTGGEKLFF.

The chain combines TRBV6-4 with TRBJ2-1; possibly TRBD1 for D (5 bases). Deletions cut 5 bases from V and 0 bases from J, with 11 bases between. The CDR3 spans 15 residues. Germline-derived CDR1 and CDR2 are MRHNA and SNTAGT. The CDR3 reads CASSPRGASYNEQFF. CDR3 in DNA: TGTGCCAGCAGTCCTAGGGGCGCCTCCTACAATGAGCAGTTCTTC.

The CDR3 region is CATSDRPGQLNEQFF. CDR3 DNA sequence: TGTGCCACCAGTGATCGGCCCGGACAGTTAAATGAGCAGTTCTTC. The rearrangement uses TRBV24-1 and TRBJ2-1; possibly TRBD1 for D (6 bases). V was shortened by 3 bases and J by 7 bases, with 15 bases between the two germline ends. This CDR3 is built from 15 residues. Germline V gene lookup returns CDR1 KGHDR and CDR2 SFDVKD.

CDR3 in DNA: TGTGCCAGCAGTGAGAACAAGCTAAGCAATCAGCCCCAGCATTTT. Protein product: CASSENKLSNQPQHF. The chain combines TRBV6-1 with TRBJ1-5; D is uncertain. Looked up from germline, CDR1 is MNHNS and CDR2 is SASEGT. The CDR3 extends over 15 amino acids. Trimming removed 3 bases at V and 1 base at J, with 10 bases between.

In its sample, this clone is medium-sized (0.01 to 0.1%). The gene calls are TRBV6-1 and TRBJ1-3; D possibly corresponds to TRBD1 (5 bases). CDR3 length equals 14 residues. V was trimmed by 10 bases and J by 0 bases, leaving 13 bases between them. Germline lookup yields CDR1 MNHNS and CDR2 SASEGT. The CDR3 loop reads CATAGEASGNTIYF. In DNA, the CDR3 is TGTGCCACCGCGGGGGAGGCCTCTGGAAACACCATATATTTT.

This clone came up many times. The same CDR3 can be traced to other DNA sequences in this sample. The chain links TRBV4-1 to TRBJ1-1; D perhaps matches TRBD1 (6 bases). Germline CDR1 and CDR2: MGHRA and YSYEKL. CDR3 size: 15 residues. V shed 4 bases and J shed 1 base, with 13 bases lying between them. The CDR3 DNA reads as TGCGCCAGCAGCCTACGCGGGGGCGGGAACACTGAAGCTTTCTTT. Its translation: CASSLRGGGNTEAFF.

This clone was found a few times. The chain employs TRBV6-6 and TRBJ1-6, with 7 bases fitting TRBD1. CDR1 and CDR2 from the germline V gene are MNHNY and SVGAGI (reference sequence). J gave up 7 bases and V 0 bases, and 3 bases lay outside the gene matches. The CDR3 runs 15 residues. The CDR3 sequence: CASSYSTGRNSPLHF. CDR3 DNA sequence: TGTGCCAGCAGTTACTCGACAGGGAGAAATTCACCCCTCCACTTT.

The sample holds a few counts of this clone. The chain couples TRBV25-1 to TRBJ1-2, with D possibly TRBD1 on 6 matching bases. The CDR3 is 15 residues long. Germline CDR1 MGHDK, CDR2 SYGVNS. V shed 8 bases and J shed 8 bases, with 24 bases lying between them. The CDR3 DNA reads as TGTGCCAGCGATCCAACCCAAGGGGGGGCGGGCGGCTACACCTTC. Amino acids: CASDPTQGGAGGYTF.

The chain carries TRBV6-2 or TRBV6-3 and TRBJ2-7; TRBD1 matches at 8 bases. CDR1 and CDR2 (germline): MNHEY, SVGEGT. J gave up 7 bases and V 7 bases, and 15 bases lay outside the gene matches. This CDR3 has 15 amino acids. The CDR3 region is CASTSSRGHGREQYF. CDR3 in DNA: TGTGCCAGCACCTCCTCCAGGGGGCACGGACGTGAGCAGTACTTC.

The chain is built from TRBV7-2 and TRBJ2-7; 10 bases are shared with TRBD2. The junction had 12 bases not matched to a gene; V was cut back by 6 bases and J by 7 bases. The CDR3 is 15 amino acids. Germline V gives CDR1 SGHTA, CDR2 FQGNSA. In DNA form, the CDR3 reads TGTGCCAGCAGTCGTAGCGGGGGGATACTGGGAGAGCAGTACTTC. This gives the protein CASSRSGGILGEQYF.

This clone was detected a few times. The chain carries TRBV12-3 or TRBV12-4 and TRBJ2-1, with D tentatively TRBD1 (5 bases). The CDR3 has 15 residues. V shed 4 bases and J shed 7 bases, with 17 bases lying between them. This chain's CDR3 is CASSSPGLNPNEQFF. Here the CDR3 DNA reads TGTGCCAGCAGTTCCCCAGGGCTAAATCCAAATGAGCAGTTCTTC.

The V gene is TRBV10-1, the J gene TRBJ1-1, with D unclear. The CDR3 covers 13 residues. V was pared by 5 bases and J by 0 bases, with 7 bases between. Germline CDR1 and CDR2: WNHNN and SYGVQD (reference sequence). CDR3 residues: CASSRDVNTEAFF. In DNA, the CDR3 is TGCGCCAGCAGTAGGGATGTGAACACTGAAGCTTTCTTT.

The J gene is TRBJ2-5, the V gene TRBV3-1; 8 bases match TRBD1. V lost 4 bases to trimming and J lost 5 bases; unmatched junction nucleotides: 12. The CDR3 has 16 amino acids. Germline V gene lookup returns CDR1 LGHDT and CDR2 YNNKEL (reference sequence). The CDR3 DNA is TGTGCCAGCAGCCGGGGTTTGGGGACAGGTCAGGAGACCCAGTACTTC. Protein sequence: CASSRGLGTGQETQYF.

The chain joins TRBV7-3 to TRBJ2-6, with D possibly matching TRBD2 (6 bases). The V end was cut by 5 bases, the J end by 2 bases, with 10 bases between. The CDR3 spans 15 residues. Germline V gene sequence: CDR1 SGHTA, CDR2 FQGTGA. The CDR3 nucleotides read TGTGCCAGCAGCGTATGGAGGGCTGGGGCCAACGTCCTGACTTTC. Its translation: CASSVWRAGANVLTF. The full variable domain, its missing parts supplied by reference TRBV7-3 and TRBJ2-6, is GAGVSQTPSNKVTEKGKYVELRCDPISGHTALYWYRQSLGQGPEFLIYFQGTGAADDSGLPNDRFFAVRPEGSVSTLKIQRTERGDSAVYLCASSVWRAGANVLTFGAGSRLTVL.

The chain carries TRBV18 and TRBJ2-7; the D gene is possibly TRBD2 (5 bases). The CDR3 is made up of 15 amino acids. The germline V gene has CDR1 KGHSH and CDR2 LQKENI. The ends were cut back, 2 bases at V and 0 bases at J, with 11 bases in the middle. The CDR3 nucleotides are TGTGCCAGCTCACCATCGCTAGCTAGCTCCTACGAGCAGTACTTC. Translation: CASSPSLASSYEQYF.

CDR3 bases: TGTGCCAGCAGTGATAGCGGGGGGTTCTACGAGCAGTACTTC. Encoded protein: CASSDSGGFYEQYF. The chain uses TRBV6-1 and TRBJ2-7, with TRBD2 identical over 10 bases. Germline V gene data show CDR1 as MNHNS and CDR2 as SASEGT. V lost 3 bases and J lost 3; bases outside the gene matches: 2. This CDR3 is built from 14 residues.

This clone was picked up many times. V and J are TRBV5-6 and TRBJ1-5; possible D gene TRBD1, 5 bases. Trimming shortened V by 2 bases and J by 4 bases, and 13 bases separated the two germline ends. Germline CDR1 is SGHDT and CDR2 is YYEEEE. The CDR3 extends over 15 amino acids. The CDR3 here is CASSFSLGGNQPQHF. CDR3 sequence (DNA): TGTGCCAGCAGCTTTTCCTTGGGGGGGAATCAGCCCCAGCATTTT.

This chain links TRBV18 with TRBJ1-1, with no clear D. Germline V lookup: CDR1 KGHSH, CDR2 LQKENI. The ends were cut back, 2 bases at V and 0 bases at J, with 10 bases in the middle. The CDR3 loop spans 15 amino acids. DNA for the CDR3: TGTGCCAGCTCACCATGGGGAGATATGAACACTGAAGCTTTCTTT. This translates into CASSPWGDMNTEAFF.

This clone was recorded many times. The genes are TRBV20-1 and TRBJ2-6, with D perhaps TRBD1 (5 bases). Germline-derived CDR1 and CDR2 are DFQATT and SNEGSKA (reference sequence). The CDR3 loop spans 16 amino acids. The CDR3 nucleotides are TGCAGCGCCGAGAAGACAGCCAGCTCTGGGGCCAACGTCCTGACTTTC. This sequence encodes CSAEKTASSGANVLTF.

By share, this clone counts as medium-sized. The CDR3 sequence is CASRYLGTGASYEQYF. DNA of the CDR3: TGTGCCAGCAGGTACTTAGGGACAGGGGCGTCCTACGAGCAGTACTTC. This rearrangement joins TRBV27 to TRBJ2-7; 10 nucleotides agree with TRBD1. J lost 1 base, V lost 6 bases, and 9 bases had no gene match. The CDR3 has 16 residues. The germline V gene encodes CDR1 MNHEY and CDR2 SMNVEV (reference sequence).

This chain joins TRBV30 and TRBJ1-3, with D hard to call. The V gene's germline CDR1 is GTSNPN and CDR2 SVGIG (reference sequence). The CDR3 consists of 12 residues. Trimming left V 4 bases short and J 0 bases short, with 4 bases between. The CDR3 bases are TGTGCCTGGAAAGGCTCTGGAAACACCATATATTTT. Amino acids: CAWKGSGNTIYF.

The chain has TRBV3-1 and TRBJ2-7, with no clear D. Trimming removed 1 base at V and 7 bases at J, with 8 bases between. CDR3 length: 12 amino acids. From germline, CDR1 is LGHDT and CDR2 YNNKEL (reference sequence). The CDR3 region is CASSQAVGEQYF. In DNA form, the CDR3 reads TGTGCCAGCAGCCAAGCGGTGGGAGAGCAGTACTTC.

This clone was observed at least ten times. The chain carries TRBV30 and TRBJ1-4; possibly TRBD1 for D (5 bases). The CDR3 sequence is 13 residues long. Deletions cut 3 bases from V and 13 bases from J, with 18 bases between. Germline CDR1 GTSNPN, CDR2 SVGIG (reference sequence). In DNA, the CDR3 is TGTGCCTGGAGAGAAGGTCGTCCGGGGGGACTGTTTTTT. This sequence encodes CAWREGRPGGLFF.

This clone was counted many times. The V and J genes are TRBV6-1 and TRBJ1-3; 7 positions match TRBD1. The CDR3 has 15 residues. Per germline, CDR1 MNHNS and CDR2 SASEGT. V shed 4 bases, J shed 4 bases, and the junction held 7 bases outside the gene matches. In DNA form, the CDR3 reads TGTGCCAGCAGTGCCACCGACAGGGCCGGAAACACCATATATTTT. Its translation is CASSATDRAGNTIYF.